The clone carrying this TCR beta chain has at least ten counts. What it binds is unknown. This record comes from a study of T cell repertoires in cytomegalovirus infection. On the study more broadly: Public TCR beta signatures were indicative of both CMV infection and a matching HLA type.

TCRdb reprocessed the reads via MiXCR and lists one record per CDR3 protein. Of approximately 550,000 distinct CDR3 sequences in the sample, approximately 15% are singletons; the top ten hold 20% to 30%. This CDR3 contains 14 residues. V shed 6 bases and J shed 7 bases, with 13 bases lying between them. Germline V gene lookup returns CDR1 MNHNS and CDR2 SASEGT. Study outcomes and limitations: The cumulative frequency of public TCR beta families distinguished individuals who carried CMV together with the relevant HLA. CMV-specific TCR beta clonotypes restricted by HLA-C dominated the ex vivo response.

The source is a human donor in good health (CMV status not recorded). Some clones in this sample may be carry-over from other donors' samples. Sequencing was performed on CD8+ T cells from PBMCs. The chain couples TRBV6-1 to TRBJ1-6, with TRBD1 as a possible D gene (6 bases). The CDR3, as DNA: TGTGCCAGCAGCAGGGGCCTGGCCAATTCACCCCTCCACTTT. It specifies CASSRGLANSPLHF.